Each of the 26 T cell receptor beta chains below was sequenced from the same sample in a study of blood T cell repertoires in COVID-19. The data were produced by immunoSEQ multiplex PCR, yet TCRdb's version contains in-frame clones alone and is incomplete. The sample shows a few hundred thousand clones, 88% of them seen only once. The specimen was peripheral blood. These receptor sequences come from a man aged 65-85 years with acute or convalescent COVID-19.

The V call is TRBV15, the J call TRBJ1-6; 10 bases are shared with TRBD1. Germline values: CDR1 LNHNV, CDR2 YYDKDF (reference sequence). J gave up 10 bases and V 2 bases, and 14 bases lay outside the gene matches. CDR3 length: 18 amino acids. The CDR3, as DNA: TGTGCCACCAGCAGAAACCCGAAAGGGACAGGGGTTGGCTCACCCCTCCACTTT. This encodes CATSRNPKGTGVGSPLHF.

V is TRBV19 and J is TRBJ2-7; D may be TRBD2 (6 bases). The CDR3 is made up of 13 amino acids. Trimming left V 8 bases short and J 3 bases short, with 14 bases between. The germline CDR1 and CDR2 sequences are LNHDA and SQIVND (reference sequence). The CDR3 sequence is CASGPGVLYEQYF. In DNA form, the CDR3 reads TGTGCCAGTGGACCGGGGGTTCTCTACGAGCAGTACTTC.

The chain joins TRBV5-1 to TRBJ2-3, with 13 bases aligning to TRBD2. Germline V CDR1 and CDR2: SGHRS, YFSETQ. The CDR3 consists of 16 residues. V lost 2 bases, J lost 6 bases, and 6 bases stayed unmatched. The CDR3 is CASSLLAGGPADTQYF. DNA for the CDR3: TGCGCCAGCAGCTTACTAGCGGGAGGGCCGGCGGATACGCAGTATTTT.

The V gene is TRBV12-5, the J gene TRBJ2-7; D perhaps matches TRBD2 (5 bases). The CDR3 is made up of 15 amino acids. Germline values: CDR1 LGHNT, CDR2 FRNRAP. Trimming removed 6 bases at V and 1 base at J, with 16 bases between. The DNA for the CDR3 is TGTGCTAGTGGCTCCTCGGGGTCAGCATCCTACGAGCAGTACTTC. It is translated as CASGSSGSASYEQYF. Using reference TRBV12-5 and TRBJ2-7 for the parts outside the CDR3, the full variable domain is DARVTQTPRHKVTEMGQEVTMRCQPILGHNTVFWYRQTMMQGLELLAYFRNRAPLDDSGMPKDRFSAEMPDATLATLKIQPSEPRDSAVYFCASGSSGSASYEQYFGPGTRLTVT.

The chain is built from TRBV19 and TRBJ2-4; D might be TRBD1 (6 bases). V gave up 2 bases and J gave up 9 bases, with 14 bases separating them. Germline CDR1 is LNHDA and CDR2 is SQIVND (reference sequence). The CDR3 has 14 residues. The CDR3 bases are TGTGCCAGTAGTATAACTGGGGGCGCCGGCATTCAGTACTTC. Its translation: CASSITGGAGIQYF.

The chain recombines TRBV7-2 with TRBJ2-7, with D hard to call. The CDR3 extends over 14 amino acids. Trimming shortened V by 4 bases and J by 5 bases, and 15 bases separated the two germline ends. CDR1 SGHTA and CDR2 FQGNSA come from the germline V gene. The CDR3 loop is CASSSPAGLHEQYF. In nucleotides, the CDR3 is TGTGCCAGCAGCTCCCCGGCTGGGCTCCACGAGCAGTACTTC.

The chain employs TRBV6-5 and TRBJ1-5; 10 nucleotides align to TRBD1. Germline CDR1 MNHEY, CDR2 SVGAGI. The CDR3 is 14 amino acids. The J segment lost 6 bases and the V segment lost 10 bases, leaving 9 bases of the junction unmatched. The CDR3 nucleotides are TGTGCCACCGCTTGGGACAGGGGCGGTCAGCCCCAGCATTTT. It specifies CATAWDRGGQPQHF.

In this sample, this clone turned up a few times. The chain employs TRBV4-3 and TRBJ1-2; TRBD1 agrees at 7 bases. Trimming cost V 2 bases and J 2 bases; bases outside gene matches: 2. In germline, CDR1 is LGHNA, CDR2 YSLEER. The CDR3 contains 14 residues. Here the CDR3 DNA reads TGCGCCAGCAGCCAAAAACAGGGGAACTATGGCTACACCTTC. Amino acids: CASSQKQGNYGYTF.

The rearrangement joins TRBV2 to TRBJ2-1; 9 bases map to TRBD2. The CDR3 length is 17 residues. Germline trimming cut 7 bases from V and 6 bases from J; bases unmatched to any gene: 16. Germline V gene lookup returns CDR1 SNHLY and CDR2 FYNNEI. CDR3 DNA sequence: TGTGCCAGCACCGCTCCCGGCGCTAGCGGGATAGGCAATGAGCAGTTCTTC. Translation gives CASTAPGASGIGNEQFF.

This clone showed up just a few times. This chain connects TRBV7-9 to TRBJ1-2; tentatively, D is TRBD1 (5 bases). V was cut by 1 base and J by 4 bases, with 7 bases left in between. Germline lookup yields CDR1 SEHNR and CDR2 FQNEAQ (reference sequence). The CDR3 consists of 13 residues. CDR3 coding DNA: TGTGCCAGCAGCTTAGAGGGGCTCTATGGCTACACCTTC. Encoded protein: CASSLEGLYGYTF.

The chain combines TRBV7-9 with TRBJ1-1; 7 nucleotides line up with TRBD1. Germline loops: CDR1 SEHNR, CDR2 FQNEAQ (reference sequence). The J segment lost 9 bases and the V segment lost 1 base, leaving 5 bases of the junction unmatched. The CDR3 sequence is 13 residues long. For the CDR3, the DNA is TGTGCCAGCAGCTTAGGGACAGGCCCTAAAGCTTTCTTT. This gives the protein CASSLGTGPKAFF.

CDR3 nucleotides: TGTGCCAGTCAGAAGACAGGCTCCTACGAGCAGTACTTC. Protein: CASQKTGSYEQYF. The chain couples TRBV19 to TRBJ2-7, with a weak D call TRBD1 (6 bases). This CDR3 spans 13 amino acids. CDR1 is LNHDA and CDR2 is SQIVND in the germline V gene (reference sequence). Trimming took 8 bases from V and 0 from J, leaving 11 bases between them.

The chain has TRBV7-9 and TRBJ1-1; the D gene is possibly TRBD1 (6 bases). V was pared by 5 bases and J by 3 bases, with 7 bases between. CDR1 is SEHNR, CDR2 FQNEAQ, per germline (reference sequence). This CDR3 comprises 12 residues. The CDR3 loop is CASSRTDTEAFF. In DNA form, the CDR3 reads TGTGCCAGCAGCCGGACAGACACTGAAGCTTTCTTT.

V and J are TRBV7-6 and TRBJ2-7; TRBD2 agrees at 7 bases. Germline CDR1 reads SGHVS; CDR2 reads FNYEAQ. V was clipped by 1 base and J by 6 bases; unmatched bases: 9. This CDR3 spans 15 amino acids. CDR3 DNA: TGTGCCAGCAGCTTAGTGACTTACGGGAGGAGCGAGCAGTACTTC. Translation gives CASSLVTYGRSEQYF.

The chain uses TRBV20-1 and TRBJ2-5, with 11 bases lining up with TRBD2. The CDR3 sequence is 15 residues long. V shed 3 bases and J 6 bases; nucleotides not matched to a gene: 9. From germline, CDR1 is DFQATT and CDR2 SNEGSKA (reference sequence). The CDR3 protein is CSASFSGRVVKTQYF. The DNA of the CDR3 is TGCAGTGCTAGTTTTAGCGGGAGGGTCGTTAAGACCCAGTACTTC.

The rearrangement joins TRBV7-3 to TRBJ2-2; no clear D gene. Per germline, CDR1 SGHTA and CDR2 FQGTGA. Trimming removed 3 bases at V and 2 bases at J, with 10 bases between. CDR3 length: 15 amino acids. CDR3 DNA: TGTGCCAGCAGCTTCGGTCTAGTAAACACCGGGGAGCTGTTTTTT. Translated, it gives CASSFGLVNTGELFF.

This chain connects TRBV10-3 to TRBJ1-2; maybe TRBD1 (5 bases). Trimming took 4 bases from V and 7 from J, leaving 13 bases between them. The CDR3 sequence is 13 residues long. Per germline, CDR1 ENHRY and CDR2 SYGVKD. The CDR3 here is CAISGDGAGGYTF. CDR3 in DNA: TGTGCCATCAGTGGAGATGGGGCAGGTGGCTACACCTTC.

The rearrangement links TRBV12-3 or TRBV12-4 to TRBJ2-7, with D possibly TRBD2 on 6 matching bases. V lost 6 bases, J lost 4 bases, and 10 bases lay in between. The CDR3 loop spans 12 amino acids. The CDR3 sequence is CASSWSGYEQYF. DNA of the CDR3: TGTGCCAGCAGCTGGAGCGGGTACGAGCAGTACTTC.

The V gene is TRBV5-4, the J gene TRBJ2-1, with 9 nucleotides matching TRBD1. CDR3 size: 17 residues. Trimming at V came to 4 bases and at J to 10 bases, leaving 18 bases not matched to a gene. Germline V lookup: CDR1 SGHNT, CDR2 YYREEE (reference sequence). The CDR3 DNA is TGTGCCAGCAGCACAAATACAGGGGGCGGGACACAATCCGAGCAGTTCTTC. Residues: CASSTNTGGGTQSEQFF.

The chain recombines TRBV5-4 with TRBJ2-1; 11 bases map to TRBD2. V lost 10 bases, J lost 6 bases, and 6 bases stayed unmatched. Germline V gene lookup returns CDR1 SGHNT and CDR2 YYREEE (reference sequence). The length of the CDR3 is 13 residues. The CDR3 reads CACSGRAGNEQFF. The CDR3 DNA reads as TGTGCCTGTAGCGGGAGGGCCGGCAATGAGCAGTTCTTC.

The genes are TRBV10-3 and TRBJ1-2; maybe TRBD1 (6 bases). This CDR3 is 13 amino acids long. Trimming shortened V by 6 bases and J by 2 bases, and 10 bases separated the two germline ends. Germline CDR1 is ENHRY and CDR2 is SYGVKD. CDR3 amino acids: CAISEDRNYGYTF. The CDR3 DNA follows: TGTGCCATCAGCGAAGACAGGAACTATGGCTACACCTTC.

This rearrangement joins TRBV28 to TRBJ2-7, with D perhaps matching TRBD2 (6 bases). Trimming stripped 7 bases from V and 1 base from J, with 14 bases between. CDR1 is MDHEN, CDR2 SYDVKM, per germline. The CDR3 sequence is 14 residues long. The CDR3 region is CASIRSGPSYEQYF. Here the CDR3 DNA reads TGTGCCAGCATCCGCAGCGGGCCATCCTACGAGCAGTACTTC.

The rearrangement joins TRBV7-9 to TRBJ1-1, with 8 bases that match TRBD1. Germline values: CDR1 SEHNR, CDR2 FQNEAQ (reference sequence). The CDR3 covers 14 residues. Germline trimming cut 2 bases from V and 3 bases from J; bases unmatched to any gene: 2. The CDR3 nucleotides are TGTGCCAGCAGCTTACAGGGGGCTGACACTGAAGCTTTCTTT. Residues: CASSLQGADTEAFF.

The chain carries TRBV10-3 and TRBJ2-7, with D unclear. The CDR3 covers 11 residues. Trimming removed 3 bases at V and 4 bases at J, with 4 bases between. Germline V gene lookup returns CDR1 ENHRY and CDR2 SYGVKD. Here the CDR3 reads CAISDQYEQYF. The CDR3 coding sequence is TGTGCCATCAGTGACCAGTACGAGCAGTACTTC.

The J gene is TRBJ2-5, the V gene TRBV5-1, with 7 bases matching TRBD2. The CDR3 spans 14 residues. After removal of 4 bases from V and 3 bases from J, the junction contained 6 bases not matched to a gene. Germline V CDR1 and CDR2: SGHRS, YFSETQ. CDR3 region: CASSGGLFEETQYF. CDR3 DNA: TGCGCCAGCAGCGGGGGACTATTCGAAGAGACCCAGTACTTC.

This chain connects TRBV7-9 to TRBJ2-7, with a possible D match to TRBD2 (6 bases). This CDR3 is built from 13 residues. Trimming removed 5 bases from V and 2 bases from J, with 10 bases in between. CDR1 is SEHNR, CDR2 FQNEAQ, per germline (reference sequence). The CDR3 reads CASSPAGPYEQYF. CDR3 sequence (DNA): TGTGCCAGCAGCCCAGCGGGTCCCTACGAGCAGTACTTC.